This TCR beta chain appears in the sequencing data of a study of T cell responses to AZD1222 COVID-19 vaccine. V shed 5 bases and J shed 7 bases, with 17 bases lying between them. The V gene's germline CDR1 is MNHEY and CDR2 SVGAGI. The length of the CDR3 is 14 residues. Assay: immunoSEQ multiplex PCR; the TCRdb copy retains only in-frame clones and omits some. In the table there are tens of thousands of clones, under 95% of which are singletons. Overall study results and limits: Repertoires were collected only later (after the peak T cell response had occurred).

As regards this clone: Its antigen is not identified.

The chain recombines TRBV6-5 with TRBJ1-1; the D gene is possibly TRBD1 (5 bases). The sample here was peripheral blood, taken on day 0 of AZD1222 vaccination. The sequence was collected from an adult in good health. The CDR3 reads CASSPRGVKSEAFF. The CDR3 DNA sequence: TGTGCCAGCAGTCCCCGAGGGGTAAAGAGTGAAGCTTTCTTT.